These T cell receptor beta chains were read from a single sample in a study of blood T cell repertoires in COVID-19. TCRdb's table, derived via immunoSEQ multiplex PCR, lists solely in-frame clones and lacks some. The sample has 200,000 to 300,000 clones, about 83% seen once; the top ten hold roughly 4%. Sequenced material: peripheral blood. These receptors were obtained from a man over 45 with acute or convalescent COVID-19. Each CDR3 is given with its conserved first and last residue. The order of the fields is clone size, V gene, D gene, J gene, CDR3 DNA, CDR3 protein. A D gene is named only where the DNA matches it firmly. Rows may omit the clone size; those that give it use once, few, many or a size class.

-	TRBV18	TRBD2	TRBJ2-1	TGTGCCAGCTCAATTACTAGCGGGGAATACAATGAGCAGTTCTTC	CASSITSGEYNEQFF
-	TRBV12-5	TRBD1	TRBJ2-5	TGTGCTAGTGGTTTGGGACAGGGAGAGACCCAGTACTTC	CASGLGQGETQYF
-	TRBV27	-	TRBJ2-2	TGTGCCAGCAGTTCTGGCAGAAACACCGGGGAGCTGTTTTTT	CASSSGRNTGELFF
-	TRBV14	-	TRBJ1-3	TGTGCCAGCAGCCCGGGAACTGGAAACACCATATATTTT	CASSPGTGNTIYF
few	TRBV18	TRBD2	TRBJ2-4	TGTGCCAGCTCGGCTAGCGGTCAAAACATTCAGTACTTC	CASSASGQNIQYF
-	TRBV27	-	TRBJ1-6	TGTGCCAGCAGTCCCCCCGGGGCCTATAATTCACCCCTCCACTTT	CASSPPGAYNSPLHF
-	TRBV7-8	-	TRBJ2-2	TGTGCCAGCAGATTCCTAGACAACACCGGGGAGCTGTTTTTT	CASRFLDNTGELFF
few	TRBV6-6	TRBD1	TRBJ2-7	TGTGCCAGCAGTTATTCCGACAGGGGTCACTACGAGCAGTACTTC	CASSYSDRGHYEQYF
-	TRBV12-3/TRBV12-4	TRBD2	TRBJ2-7	TGTGCCAGCAGTCGGGGGGGTTATAACGAGCAGTACTTC	CASSRGGYNEQYF
-	TRBV6-5	TRBD2	TRBJ2-1	TGTGCCAGCAGGACCGGGACTACAGTTTACAATGAGCAGTTCTTC	CASRTGTTVYNEQFF
once	TRBV5-1	TRBD1	TRBJ1-1	TGCGCCAGCAGCCTCCGGGACAGGGGCACTGAAGCTTTCTTT	CASSLRDRGTEAFF
-	TRBV24-1	-	TRBJ2-3	TGTGCCACCAGTGACCGCACAGGGCTCCGTACGCAGTATTTT	CATSDRTGLRTQYF
-	TRBV5-1	-	TRBJ1-1	TGCGCCAGCAGCTTCCGGACAAGCTTGAACACTGAAGCTTTCTTT	CASSFRTSLNTEAFF
-	TRBV12-3/TRBV12-4	-	TRBJ2-7	TGTGCCAGCAGTTACAGTCCCCACGAGCAGTACTTC	CASSYSPHEQYF
-	TRBV6-5	TRBD1	TRBJ1-2	TGTGCCAGCAGTTACTCGGTCCAGGGGGCGTATGGCTACACCTTC	CASSYSVQGAYGYTF
-	TRBV5-6	-	TRBJ1-5	TGTGCCAGCATGTTTCAGGGGAATCAGCCCCAGCATTTT	CASMFQGNQPQHF
few	TRBV10-3	TRBD2	TRBJ2-1	TGTGCCATCATGCAGGGACTAGCGGTTGTCGATGAGCAGTTCTTC	CAIMQGLAVVDEQFF
-	TRBV30	TRBD2	TRBJ2-3	TGTGCCTGGGGGCGGGGGGTGTTTGATACGCAGTATTTT	CAWGRGVFDTQYF
-	TRBV7-9	-	TRBJ1-5	TGTGCCAGCAGCTGGAGTAATCAGCCCCAGCATTTT	CASSWSNQPQHF
-	TRBV18	TRBD1	TRBJ2-7	TGTGCCAGCTCACTACAGGGGTCGGCGTTCCCCTACGAGCAGTACTTC	CASSLQGSAFPYEQYF
-	TRBV5-1	-	TRBJ1-1	TGCGCCAGCAGCTTTTGGGGAGGGGTGGGAGCCACTGAAGCTTTCTTT	CASSFWGGVGATEAFF
-	TRBV3-1/TRBV3-2	-	TRBJ1-1	TGTGCCAGCAGCGGCGACAGCACTGAAGCTTTCTTT	CASSGDSTEAFF
few	TRBV4-1	TRBD1	TRBJ2-7	TGCGCCAGCAGCCCGGGACAGGGCGCCTACGAGCAGTACTTC	CASSPGQGAYEQYF
once	TRBV9	-	TRBJ2-4	TGTGCCAGCAGCGGACGGGGTAAAAACATTCAGTACTTC	CASSGRGKNIQYF
-	TRBV6-4	TRBD2	TRBJ2-1	TGTGCCAGCAGTGAGCGACTAGCGGTCCTCGGGTCCTACAATGAGCAGTTCTTC	CASSERLAVLGSYNEQFF
-	TRBV27	-	TRBJ2-4	TGTGCCAGCGGCCCGGCCAAAAACATTCAGTACTTC	CASGPAKNIQYF
-	TRBV12-3/TRBV12-4	-	TRBJ1-4	TGTGCCAGCGGGAGGGGGGGCGAAAAACTGTTTTTT	CASGRGGEKLFF
-	TRBV7-6	TRBD1	TRBJ1-4	TGTGCCAGCAGCTTAGAGGGGACAGGTTTCTCGAGTGAAAAACTGTTTTTT	CASSLEGTGFSSEKLFF
-	TRBV12-3/TRBV12-4	-	TRBJ1-2	TGTGCCAGCAGTCGACAAGATTACTATGGCTACACCTTC	CASSRQDYYGYTF
-	TRBV30	-	TRBJ1-2	TGTGCCTGGAGTCTGGAGGGTTCTAAGGGCTACACCTTC	CAWSLEGSKGYTF
once	TRBV11-3	TRBD2	TRBJ2-1	TGTGCCAGCAGCTTAGATCTTCTAGTGGCGGGAGTCGATGAGCAGTTCTTC	CASSLDLLVAGVDEQFF
-	TRBV6-5	-	TRBJ1-1	TGTGCCAGCAGTTGGACACTGAACACTGAAGCTTTCTTT	CASSWTLNTEAFF
-	TRBV30	TRBD1	TRBJ1-2	TGTGCCTGGAGTGTACTACCCGGACAGGAAAACTATGGCTACACCTTC	CAWSVLPGQENYGYTF
-	TRBV24-1	TRBD1	TRBJ2-1	TGTGCCACCTTGTCGGCGGTCGCTGACAGGGGCCCTAGGAGTGAGCAGTTCTTC	CATLSAVADRGPRSEQFF
-	TRBV28	-	TRBJ1-5	TGTGCCAGCAGTAGCCGGGGGAAAAATCAGCCCCAGCATTTT	CASSSRGKNQPQHF
-	TRBV18	TRBD1	TRBJ2-6	TGTGCCAGCTCACCACCTAACCGGGACAGGAGTATCTGGGCCAACGTCCTGACTTTC	CASSPPNRDRSIWANVLTF
-	TRBV29-1	-	TRBJ1-2	TGCAGCGTCGGGGGGGGCGCCTATGGCTACACCTTC	CSVGGGAYGYTF
once	TRBV7-7	-	TRBJ1-1	TGTGCTAGCAGCCAGAGGACTGGCGCTGAAGCTTTCTTT	CASSQRTGAEAFF
-	TRBV24-1	-	TRBJ2-7	TGTGCCACCAGTGATTTGAGGGGGGGGGCAGGTACCTTTTACGAGCAGTACTTC	CATSDLRGGAGTFYEQYF
few	TRBV3-1/TRBV3-2	TRBD2	TRBJ2-7	TGTGCCAGCAGCCATCGCCCAGCGGGAGCCCCCTACGAGCAGTACTTC	CASSHRPAGAPYEQYF
-	TRBV5-4	TRBD1	TRBJ1-4	TGTGCCAGCAGCCTGGACAGGGGGCTCGAAAAACTGTTTTTT	CASSLDRGLEKLFF
-	TRBV3-1/TRBV3-2	TRBD2	TRBJ2-7	TGTGCCAGCAGCCGCGGCGGGGGCTACGAGCAGTACTTC	CASSRGGGYEQYF
-	TRBV28	TRBD1	TRBJ2-7	TGTGCCAGCAGTTTACAGGGCAGGGGGCCCTCCTACGAGCAGTACTTC	CASSLQGRGPSYEQYF
-	TRBV7-8	TRBD2	TRBJ2-1	TGTGCCAGCGCGAGGACTAGCGGATTGTCTAGTTCCTACAATGAGCAGTTCTTC	CASARTSGLSSSYNEQFF
-	TRBV11-2	TRBD2	TRBJ2-3	TGTGCCAGCAGCTTAGTCTTGACTAGCGGGGACGATACGCAGTATTTT	CASSLVLTSGDDTQYF
-	TRBV5-6	TRBD1	TRBJ1-2	TGTGCCAGCAGCTTGAGGGCAGGGGGCCCGGCGACCTATGGCTACACCTTC	CASSLRAGGPATYGYTF
-	TRBV19	-	TRBJ1-5	TGTGCCAGTACGGGAACTCTGTATCAGCCCCAGCATTTT	CASTGTLYQPQHF
-	TRBV15	-	TRBJ2-7	TGTGCCACCAGCACCAATTACGAGCAGTACTTC	CATSTNYEQYF
-	TRBV25-1	-	TRBJ1-4	TGTGCCAGCACCGAGGCGGGGGACATTGGGAAACTGTTTTTT	CASTEAGDIGKLFF
-	TRBV5-3	-	TRBJ2-1	TGTGCCAGAAGCTCGCTTGAGGGGGGGCCTTTTGGTGAGCAGTTCTTC	CARSSLEGGPFGEQFF
-	TRBV11-2	-	TRBJ2-1	TGTGCCAGCAGCTTACAGACAGGTAGGCAGTTCTTC	CASSLQTGRQFF
-	TRBV6-5	-	TRBJ2-1	TGTGCCAGCACGTATAACCGCAATCAGGGAGGTGAGCAGTTCTTC	CASTYNRNQGGEQFF
-	TRBV25-1	TRBD2	TRBJ2-3	TGTGCCAGCAGTGACCAGCGGGGGTCGTATTTT	CASSDQRGSYF
-	TRBV11-3	TRBD1	TRBJ2-5	TGTGCCAGCAGCTTAGATTACAGGGGCATTCAAGAGACCCAGTACTTC	CASSLDYRGIQETQYF
-	TRBV6-5	-	TRBJ1-2	TGTGCCAGCTCCCCTGGGAGATATGGCTACACCTTC	CASSPGRYGYTF